This T cell receptor (beta chain) emerged from a study of spatial heterogeneity in lung cancer. A single record per CDR3 protein comes from TCRdb applying MiXCR to the 5' RACE reads. Here the sample spans under 25,000 distinct CDR3 sequences, 5.5% to 8% being singletons. In germline, CDR1 is SGHAT, CDR2 FQNNGV. The ends lost 7 bases at V and 4 bases at J; junction bases unmatched: 12. This CDR3 has 15 residues. Documented time point: sample taken at primary tumor resection. Whole RNA, isolated from tumor, nontumor lung or frozen PBMC, was sequenced without prior sorting. The donor population consisted of just over 70 patients with untreated, early-stage non-small cell lung cancer. This clonotype has at least ten counts.

The clonotype comes from a male donor with early-stage non-small cell lung cancer. The sequenced sample was PBMCs, obtained at surgery. The rearrangement joins TRBV11-2 to TRBJ2-7; 8 bases are a match to TRBD1. CDR3 bases: TGTGCCAGCACCTTCCTGGGAACAGGGGGTTACGAGCAGTACTTC. As protein: CASTFLGTGGYEQYF.